This note documents a single T cell receptor (beta chain) sequence. Its antigen is undetermined. Scientists isolated CD4+ T cells after an approximately 10-day culture period ended. A half-medium replacement with IL-2 medium was carried out on days 3 and 7. This CDR3 region has 15 residues. The V gene lost 0 bases and the J gene lost 5 bases, with 16 bases spanning the gap. In germline, CDR1 is SQVTM, CDR2 ANQGSEA. This entry belongs to a study of vaccination effects on CD4 cells after COVID-19. Whole-study context: BNT162b2 vaccine or mRNA-1273 vaccine was given to participants in two doses.

Using immunoSEQ multiplex PCR, the repertoire was profiled, and TCRdb retains in-frame clones only, with some absent. The table has about 70,000 clones, roughly three quarters seen once. Study-wide points: The study had few convalescent patients and no early post-infection timepoints. Cross-reactivity toward common cold coronaviruses was confined to only 1 of 255 vaccine-induced clones in healthy vaccinees.

J is TRBJ1-2 and V is TRBV29-1; the D gene is possibly TRBD1 (5 bases). This sequence was found in a human donor who received a COVID-19 vaccine. Sequenced material: CD4+ T cells from PBMCs cultured without peptide, taken before COVID-19 vaccination. The CDR3 reads CSVEDPLSGGYGYTF. In DNA, the CDR3 is TGCAGCGTTGAAGATCCCCTATCGGGGGGGTATGGCTACACCTTC.